The rows below give T cell receptor beta chains drawn from one sample of a study of T cell clonotyping in hematopoietic cell transplantation. Sequencing was performed with immunoSEQ multiplex PCR; in TCRdb, only in-frame clones are kept and a portion is missing. Counted here are tens of thousands of clones, approximately 94% occurring once; the ten biggest clones make up 0.85%. Sequencing was performed on peripheral blood mononuclear cells. The receptor source for this set is a woman aged 45-60 years in good health. Some clones in this sample may be carry-over from other donors' samples. Both conserved end residues are part of each CDR3. The order of the fields is clone size, J gene, D gene, V gene, CDR3 DNA, CDR3 protein. D genes are given only for firm matches. Rows may omit the clone size; those that give it use once, few, many or a size class.

clone size: .
J gene: TRBJ1-6
D gene: .
V gene: TRBV28
CDR3 DNA: TGTGCCAGCAGTTTCCAGGGCTATAATTCACCCCTCCACTTT
CDR3 protein: CASSFQGYNSPLHF

clone size: .
J gene: TRBJ2-1
D gene: TRBD2
V gene: TRBV5-1
CDR3 DNA: TGCGCCAGCAGCTTGGATCCCCTAGCGGGGGGAATCGATGAGCAGTTCTTC
CDR3 protein: CASSLDPLAGGIDEQFF

clone size: .
J gene: TRBJ2-5
D gene: .
V gene: TRBV11-3
CDR3 DNA: TGTGCCAGCAGCTTAGGGCTAACCCAAGAGACCCAGTACTTC
CDR3 protein: CASSLGLTQETQYF

clone size: .
J gene: TRBJ1-3
D gene: .
V gene: TRBV14
CDR3 DNA: TGTGCCAGCAGTCCCGCCGGAAACACCATATATTTT
CDR3 protein: CASSPAGNTIYF

clone size: .
J gene: TRBJ2-2
D gene: .
V gene: TRBV19
CDR3 DNA: TGTGCCAGTGGCCGGAGCGGGTCGAACACCGGGGAGCTGTTTTTT
CDR3 protein: CASGRSGSNTGELFF

clone size: .
J gene: TRBJ2-1
D gene: .
V gene: TRBV7-6
CDR3 DNA: TGTGCCAGCAGCCATTTCCTGTCAAGCTCCTACAATGAGCAGTTCTTC
CDR3 protein: CASSHFLSSSYNEQFF

clone size: .
J gene: TRBJ2-5
D gene: TRBD2
V gene: TRBV29-1
CDR3 DNA: TGCAGCGTTGAACTTAGCGGGGGCCGTCAGGGGACCCAGTACTTC
CDR3 protein: CSVELSGGRQGTQYF

clone size: .
J gene: TRBJ2-1
D gene: .
V gene: TRBV7-9
CDR3 DNA: TGTGCCAGCAGCGACCGGGACGACAATGAGCAGTTCTTC
CDR3 protein: CASSDRDDNEQFF

clone size: .
J gene: TRBJ1-2
D gene: .
V gene: TRBV11-3
CDR3 DNA: TGTGCCAGCAGCTTCGGACGGCGACATTATACTAACTATGGCTACACCTTC
CDR3 protein: CASSFGRRHYTNYGYTF

clone size: once
J gene: TRBJ2-3
D gene: .
V gene: TRBV18
CDR3 DNA: TGTGCCAGCTCACCAGACCTCCTCAGTTGGGCTAGCACAGATACGCAGTATTTT
CDR3 protein: CASSPDLLSWASTDTQYF